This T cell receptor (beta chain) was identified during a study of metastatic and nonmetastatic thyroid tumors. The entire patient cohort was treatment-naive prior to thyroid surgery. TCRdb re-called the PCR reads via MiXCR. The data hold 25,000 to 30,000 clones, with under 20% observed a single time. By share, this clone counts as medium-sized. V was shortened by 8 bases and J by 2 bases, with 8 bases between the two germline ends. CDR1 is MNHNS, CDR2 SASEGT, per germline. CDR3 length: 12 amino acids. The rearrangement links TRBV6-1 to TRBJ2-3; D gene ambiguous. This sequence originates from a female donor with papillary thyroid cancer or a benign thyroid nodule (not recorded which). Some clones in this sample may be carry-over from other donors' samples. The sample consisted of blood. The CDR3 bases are TGTGCCAGCGGTGGCCTCACAGATACGCAGTATTTT. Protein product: CASGGLTDTQYF.